Each of the 21 T cell receptor beta chains below was sequenced from the same sample in a study of shared clonotypes between healthy human individuals. The assay was immunoSEQ multiplex PCR, and TCRdb's table has in-frame clones only and misses some. The sample has about 2 million clones; approximately 95% are singletons. Material: naive CD4+ T cells sorted from blood. The subset: CD45RA+ positively selected. The receptors shown here come from a man younger than 35 in good health.

A remark on this clone: This sample also contains other DNA sequences that code for the same CDR3. The chain carries TRBV7-9 and TRBJ2-3, with D perhaps matching TRBD1 (5 bases). Trimming shortened V by 2 bases and J by 2 bases, and 8 bases separated the two germline ends. The CDR3 has 14 amino acids. The germline V gene encodes CDR1 SEHNR and CDR2 FQNEAQ (reference sequence). The CDR3 here is CASSLRQNTDTQYF. In DNA form, the CDR3 reads TGTGCCAGCAGCTTACGACAGAACACAGATACGCAGTATTTT.

The rearrangement joins TRBV10-3 to TRBJ2-1, with D perhaps matching TRBD2 (5 bases). Germline V gene data show CDR1 as ENHRY and CDR2 as SYGVKD. V lost 8 bases and J 12 bases, leaving 17 bases between the germline ends. This CDR3 comprises 12 residues. The CDR3 here is CAIGSGLPSQFF. CDR3 sequence (DNA): TGTGCCATCGGCTCCGGACTCCCGTCGCAGTTCTTC.

The chain carries TRBV5-4 and TRBJ1-2; D remains ambiguous. Germline CDR1 reads SGHNT; CDR2 reads YYREEE (reference sequence). The CDR3 has 14 amino acids. V lost 3 bases and J 1 base, leaving 10 bases between the germline ends. CDR3 sequence reads: CASSSNSDNYGYTF. The CDR3 region has the DNA TGTGCCAGCAGCTCAAACAGCGATAACTATGGCTACACCTTC.

This clone was observed once. The genes are TRBV9 and TRBJ1-2; TRBD1 is a possible D gene (6 bases). The V and J ends lost 3 bases and 1 base respectively, with 19 bases between them. The CDR3 has 17 amino acids. CDR1 and CDR2 (germline): SGDLS, YYNGEE. CDR3 amino acids: CASSDPGARSLNYGYTF. The CDR3 DNA follows: TGTGCCAGCAGCGACCCAGGGGCCCGTTCACTTAACTATGGCTACACCTTC.

The rearrangement joins TRBV5-6 to TRBJ2-7, with D perhaps TRBD2 (5 bases). The germline V gene has CDR1 SGHDT and CDR2 YYEEEE. The V end lost 4 bases, the J end lost 2 bases, and 22 bases lay between the germline ends. The CDR3 sequence is 17 residues long. The CDR3 DNA reads as TGTGCCAGCAGCCCCTTGGGCCCCGGTCCCGGGGCCTACGAGCAGTACTTC. This translates into CASSPLGPGPGAYEQYF.

On this clone: The sample holds other DNA sequences that translate to the same CDR3. The CDR3 nucleotides are TGCGCCAGCAGCTTAGGACAGGGAGGATACGAGCAGTACTTC. It encodes CASSLGQGGYEQYF. This rearrangement joins TRBV5-1 to TRBJ2-7, with TRBD1 matching over 8 bases. V was clipped by 2 bases and J by 4 bases; unmatched bases: 5. The CDR3 spans 14 residues. The V gene's germline CDR1 is SGHRS and CDR2 YFSETQ. Full variable domain (outside the CDR3, taken from reference TRBV5-1 and TRBJ2-7): KAGVTQTPRYLIKTRGQQVTLSCSPISGHRSVSWYQQTPGQGLQFLFEYFSETQRNKGNFPGRFSGRQFSNSRSEMNVSTLELGDSALYLCASSLGQGGYEQYFGPGTRLTVT.

The chain joins TRBV27 to TRBJ2-2; 11 nucleotides match TRBD2. Trimming at V came to 5 bases and at J to 6 bases, leaving 5 bases not matched to a gene. The CDR3 runs 15 residues. Germline lookup yields CDR1 MNHEY and CDR2 SMNVEV (reference sequence). CDR3 in DNA: TGTGCCAGCAGTAATAGCGGGAGGGCGGCCGGGGAGCTGTTTTTT. Translating gives CASSNSGRAAGELFF.

The rearrangement links TRBV29-1 to TRBJ2-2; a weak D match, TRBD2 (6 bases). In germline, CDR1 is SQVTM, CDR2 ANQGSEA. V lost 6 bases and J 4 bases, leaving 18 bases between the germline ends. This CDR3 is 15 amino acids long. CDR3 DNA sequence: TGCAGCGTGGGGACTCGCCTAGCCCCCACCGGGGAGCTGTTTTTT. It codes for CSVGTRLAPTGELFF.

This chain links TRBV7-9 with TRBJ2-2; D might be TRBD1 or TRBD2, each matching 5 bases. This CDR3 spans 15 amino acids. The germline V gene has CDR1 SEHNR and CDR2 FQNEAQ (reference sequence). Trimming pared 1 base from V and 5 bases from J, leaving 11 bases between. The CDR3 spells CASSLGDQRTGELFF. The CDR3 coding sequence is TGTGCCAGCAGCTTAGGGGACCAGAGGACCGGGGAGCTGTTTTTT.

The chain carries TRBV7-6 and TRBJ2-2, with TRBD1 as a possible D gene (5 bases). Trimming shortened V by 10 bases and J by 4 bases, and 10 bases separated the two germline ends. Per the germline V gene, CDR1 is SGHVS and CDR2 is FNYEAQ. The CDR3 is 12 amino acids. CDR3 amino acids: CATLDSTGELFF. The CDR3 coding sequence is TGTGCCACCCTCGACAGCACCGGGGAGCTGTTTTTT. The full variable domain, in which reference TRBV7-6 and TRBJ2-2 provide the parts outside the CDR3, is GAGVSQSPRYKVTKRGQDVALRCDPISGHVSLYWYRQALGQGPEFLTYFNYEAQQDKSGLPNDRFSAERPEGSISTLTIQRTEQRDSAMYRCATLDSTGELFFGEGSRLTVL.

V gene TRBV27 combines with J gene TRBJ1-2, with 7 bases that match TRBD1. Germline V gene data show CDR1 as MNHEY and CDR2 as SMNVEV (reference sequence). V lost 7 bases, J lost 6 bases, and 8 bases stayed unmatched. The CDR3 loop spans 13 amino acids. CDR3 nucleotides: TGTGCCAGCACCGGGGGGACAGATCATGGCTACACCTTC. It is translated as CASTGGTDHGYTF.

This chain uses TRBV7-9 with TRBJ1-2; D might be TRBD1 (5 bases). The germline V gene encodes CDR1 SEHNR and CDR2 FQNEAQ (reference sequence). Trimming removed 3 bases from V and 3 bases from J, with 11 bases in between. CDR3 length: 14 residues. CDR3 sequence reads: CASSFDDRDYGYTF. CDR3 DNA sequence: TGTGCCAGCAGCTTTGATGACAGAGACTATGGCTACACCTTC.

The chain has TRBV10-2 and TRBJ1-4, with a weak D call TRBD1 (6 bases). The germline V gene encodes CDR1 WSHSY and CDR2 SAAADI. V was shortened by 6 bases and J by 4 bases, with 12 bases between the two germline ends. This CDR3 is built from 14 residues. CDR3 bases: TGCGCCAGCAGGGAGGGACAACTTAATGAAAAACTGTTTTTT. Translation gives CASREGQLNEKLFF.

The gene calls are TRBV19 and TRBJ2-5, with 9 bases lining up with TRBD1. The DNA matches TRBJ2-7 better at its end, which makes the J call doubtful. CDR1 is LNHDA, CDR2 SQIVND, per germline (reference sequence). The CDR3 totals 13 residues. The CDR3 DNA follows: TGTGCCAGCTCGGGACAGGGCCCTTACGAGCAGTACTTC. Translating gives CASSGQGPYEQYF.

Concerning this clone itself: The same CDR3 is also encoded by other DNA sequences in this sample. The chain couples TRBV30 to TRBJ1-5; 7 bases match TRBD1. CDR3 size: 13 residues. Germline CDR1 is GTSNPN and CDR2 is SVGIG (reference sequence). The V segment lost 0 bases and the J segment 7 bases; nucleotides outside the gene matches: 3. As DNA, the CDR3 is TGTGCCTGGAGTGTACAGGGGTCACAGCCCCAGCATTTT. It codes for CAWSVQGSQPQHF.

The genes are TRBV5-4 and TRBJ2-2; tentatively, D is TRBD1 (6 bases). Trimming stripped 2 bases from V and 4 bases from J, with 12 bases between. This CDR3 is 15 amino acids long. Germline CDR1 SGHNT, CDR2 YYREEE (reference sequence). The CDR3 DNA is TGTGCCAGCAGCTTTATACAGGGCTCCACCGGGGAGCTGTTTTTT. Translating it yields CASSFIQGSTGELFF.

This clone appeared once. The chain recombines TRBV7-9 with TRBJ1-2, with D unresolved. The CDR3 runs 14 residues. Germline assignment: CDR1 SEHNR and CDR2 FQNEAQ (reference sequence). V lost 0 bases to trimming and J lost 1 base, with 6 bases between them. The CDR3: CASSLAGSNYGYTF. The CDR3 DNA is TGTGCCAGCAGCTTAGCAGGCAGTAACTATGGCTACACCTTC.

The table lists this clone with a count of one. This chain joins TRBV6-5 and TRBJ2-5; 10 bases map to TRBD2. V was pared by 6 bases and J by 5 bases, with 9 bases of the junction left unmatched. The CDR3 totals 15 residues. CDR1 is MNHEY, CDR2 SVGAGI, per germline. CDR3 loop: CASRRTSGRRETQYF. The CDR3 DNA is TGTGCCAGCAGGAGGACTAGCGGACGGCGGGAGACCCAGTACTTC.

This chain joins TRBV10-3 and TRBJ2-1; D possibly corresponds to TRBD2 (6 bases). Looked up from germline, CDR1 is ENHRY and CDR2 is SYGVKD. This CDR3 is 12 amino acids long. With 10 bases removed from V and 6 bases from J, the gap between germline ends came to 13 bases. The CDR3 is CATGSSSNEQFF. The CDR3, as DNA: TGTGCCACCGGGAGTTCTAGCAATGAGCAGTTCTTC.

The chain employs TRBV5-3 and TRBJ1-5; possible D gene TRBD1, 5 bases. TRBV5-3 is an open reading frame whose function is uncertain. V was trimmed by 4 bases and J by 0 bases, leaving 11 bases between them. This CDR3 has 15 residues. In DNA, the CDR3 is TGTGCCAGAAGCCGGACCGGGACTAGCAATCAGCCCCAGCATTTT. This translates into CARSRTGTSNQPQHF.

J is TRBJ2-5 and V is TRBV5-1; 9 bases are shared with TRBD2. J gave up 2 bases and V 0 bases, and 5 bases lay outside the gene matches. The CDR3 is made up of 16 amino acids. Germline V lookup: CDR1 SGHRS, CDR2 YFSETQ. This chain's CDR3 is CASSLGASGNQETQYF. CDR3 sequence (DNA): TGCGCCAGCAGCTTGGGCGCTAGCGGGAATCAAGAGACCCAGTACTTC. The full variable domain, with the rest looked up from reference TRBV5-1 and TRBJ2-5, is KAGVTQTPRYLIKTRGQQVTLSCSPISGHRSVSWYQQTPGQGLQFLFEYFSETQRNKGNFPGRFSGRQFSNSRSEMNVSTLELGDSALYLCASSLGASGNQETQYFGPGTRLLVL.